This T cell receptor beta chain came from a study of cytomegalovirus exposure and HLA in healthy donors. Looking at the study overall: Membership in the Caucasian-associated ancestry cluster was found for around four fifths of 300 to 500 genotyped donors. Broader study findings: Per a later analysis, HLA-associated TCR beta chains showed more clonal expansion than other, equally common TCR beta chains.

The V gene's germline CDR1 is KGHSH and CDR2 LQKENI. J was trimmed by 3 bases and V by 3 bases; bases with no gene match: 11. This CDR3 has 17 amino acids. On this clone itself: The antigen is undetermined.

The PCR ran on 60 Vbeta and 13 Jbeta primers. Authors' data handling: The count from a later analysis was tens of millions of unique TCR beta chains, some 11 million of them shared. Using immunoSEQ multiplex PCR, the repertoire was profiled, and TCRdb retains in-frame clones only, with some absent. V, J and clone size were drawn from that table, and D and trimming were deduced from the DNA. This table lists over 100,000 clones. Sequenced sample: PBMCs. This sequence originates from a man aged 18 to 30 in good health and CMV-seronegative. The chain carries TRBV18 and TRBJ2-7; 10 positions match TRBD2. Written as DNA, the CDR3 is TGTGCCAGCTCACCCAACCCCATCCTAGCGGGGGTCTACGAGCAGTACTTC. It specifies CASSPNPILAGVYEQYF.